This T cell receptor beta chain was recovered during a study of regulatory T cells in long-lasting Graves disease. Study overall: New Graves' disease cases had less than 3 months of antithyroid drugs.

Relying on iRepertoire HTBI primers and Arm-PCR of CDR3 regions, the team built TCR beta libraries. TCRdb reprocessed the multiplex PCR reads via MiXCR and lists one record per CDR3 protein. The sample records 550,000 to 700,000 distinct CDR3 sequences, about 16% being singletons. Time point in this sample: newly diagnosed GD, antithyroid drugs for less than 3 months. The TCR library was made from RNA that had been extracted from PBMCs in TRIzol. A further study also used this sample, focusing on T cells in Graves' hyperthyroidism and ophthalmopathy. In that study: Lactation, pregnancy, other autoimmune disease or uncontrolled infection excluded patients.

This receptor was obtained from a man aged 18 to 29 with Graves disease. The material sequenced was peripheral blood mononuclear cells (PBMCs), taken at new diagnosis, from a patient treated with antithyroid drugs.

CDR3 region: CATSGATGSYGYTF. The CDR3 DNA sequence: TGTGCCACCAGCGGAGCAACAGGGAGCTATGGCTACACCTTC. The chain joins TRBV15 to TRBJ1-2; TRBD1 might be the D (6 bases). Per the germline V gene, CDR1 is LNHNV and CDR2 is YYDKDF (reference sequence). This CDR3 has 14 residues. With 5 bases removed from V and 4 bases from J, the gap between germline ends came to 14 bases.